This T cell receptor (beta chain) is from a study of T cell responses to AZD1222 COVID-19 vaccine. Measured with immunoSEQ multiplex PCR; TCRdb has only the in-frame clones, and not every one. Of 15,000 to 20,000 clones detected, around 92% appear once; the ten largest clones hold about 8.7%. The CDR3 runs 16 residues. Trimming removed 4 bases from V and 1 base from J; junction bases left unmatched: 7. Germline assignment: CDR1 MDHEN and CDR2 SYDVKM. The material sequenced was peripheral blood, taken 28 days after the second AZD1222 dose. The clonotype originates from an adult who received the AZD1222 COVID-19 vaccine. The gene calls are TRBV28 and TRBJ2-1; 7 bases map to TRBD1. The CDR3 reads CASSSGTAESYNEQFF. The CDR3 DNA reads TGTGCCAGCAGTTCCGGGACAGCCGAGTCCTACAATGAGCAGTTCTTC.